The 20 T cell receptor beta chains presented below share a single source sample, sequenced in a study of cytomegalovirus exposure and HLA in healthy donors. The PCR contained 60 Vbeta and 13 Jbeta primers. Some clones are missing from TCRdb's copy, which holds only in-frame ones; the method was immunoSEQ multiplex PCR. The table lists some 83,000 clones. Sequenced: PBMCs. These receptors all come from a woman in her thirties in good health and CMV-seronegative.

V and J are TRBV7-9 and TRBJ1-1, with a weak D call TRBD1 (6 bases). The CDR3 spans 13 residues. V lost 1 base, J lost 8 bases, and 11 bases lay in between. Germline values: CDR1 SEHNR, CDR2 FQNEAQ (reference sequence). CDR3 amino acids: CASSLGVGTEAFF. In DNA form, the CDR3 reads TGTGCCAGCAGCTTAGGGGTCGGGACAGAAGCTTTCTTT. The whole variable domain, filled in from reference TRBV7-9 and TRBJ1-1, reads DTGVSQNPRHKITKRGQNVTFRCDPISEHNRLYWYRQTLGQGPEFLTYFQNEAQLEKSRLLSDRFSAERPKGSFSTLEIQRTEQGDSAMYLCASSLGVGTEAFFGQGTRLTVV.

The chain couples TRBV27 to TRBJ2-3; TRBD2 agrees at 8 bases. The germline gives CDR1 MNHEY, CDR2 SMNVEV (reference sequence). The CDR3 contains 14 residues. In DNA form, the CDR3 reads TGTGCTGCCGCCGGGGGGGCCTACACAGATACGCAGTATTTT. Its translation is CAAAGGAYTDTQYF.

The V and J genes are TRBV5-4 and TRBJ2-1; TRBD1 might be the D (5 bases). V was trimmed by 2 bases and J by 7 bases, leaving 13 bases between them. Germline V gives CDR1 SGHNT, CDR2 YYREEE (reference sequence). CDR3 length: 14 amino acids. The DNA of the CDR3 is TGTGCCAGCAGCTTCAAAAACCAGGGAAATGAGCAGTTCTTC. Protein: CASSFKNQGNEQFF.

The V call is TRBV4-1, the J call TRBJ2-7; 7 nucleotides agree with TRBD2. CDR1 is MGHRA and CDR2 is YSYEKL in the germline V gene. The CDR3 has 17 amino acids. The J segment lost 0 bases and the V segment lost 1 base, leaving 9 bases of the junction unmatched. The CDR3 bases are TGCGCCAGCAGCCAAGGGGTAGCGGGTATCTTCTCCTACGAGCAGTACTTC. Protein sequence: CASSQGVAGIFSYEQYF.

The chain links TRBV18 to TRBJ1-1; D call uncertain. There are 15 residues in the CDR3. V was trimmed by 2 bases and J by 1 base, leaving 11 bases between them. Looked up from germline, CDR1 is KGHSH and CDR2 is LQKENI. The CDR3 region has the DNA TGTGCCAGCTCACCATCGATAGGAGGGAACACTGAAGCTTTCTTT. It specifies CASSPSIGGNTEAFF.

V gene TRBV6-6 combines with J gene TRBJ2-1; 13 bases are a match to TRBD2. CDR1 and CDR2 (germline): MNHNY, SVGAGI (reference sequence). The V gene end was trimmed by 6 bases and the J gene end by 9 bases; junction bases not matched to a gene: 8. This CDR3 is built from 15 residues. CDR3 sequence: CASSSGTSGTSEQFF. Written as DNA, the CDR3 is TGTGCCAGCAGCTCCGGGACTAGCGGGACATCTGAGCAGTTCTTC.

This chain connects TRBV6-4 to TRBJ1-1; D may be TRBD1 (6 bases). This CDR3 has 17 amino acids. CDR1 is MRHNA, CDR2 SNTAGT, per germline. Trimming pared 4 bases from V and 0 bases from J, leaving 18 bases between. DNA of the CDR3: TGTGCCAGCAGTGTAAGACAGGAGAACGCCTTGAACACTGAAGCTTTCTTT. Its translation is CASSVRQENALNTEAFF.

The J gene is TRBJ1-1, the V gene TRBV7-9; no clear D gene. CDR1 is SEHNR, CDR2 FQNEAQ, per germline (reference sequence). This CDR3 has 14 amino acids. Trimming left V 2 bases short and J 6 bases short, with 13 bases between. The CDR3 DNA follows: TGTGCCAGCAGCTTACCAGGAATGGGCGCTGAAGCTTTCTTT. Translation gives CASSLPGMGAEAFF.

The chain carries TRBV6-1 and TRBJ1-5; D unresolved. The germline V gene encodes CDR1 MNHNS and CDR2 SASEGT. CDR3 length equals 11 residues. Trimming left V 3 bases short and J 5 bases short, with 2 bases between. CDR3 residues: CASSDDQPQHF. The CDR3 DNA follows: TGTGCCAGCAGTGACGATCAGCCCCAGCATTTT.

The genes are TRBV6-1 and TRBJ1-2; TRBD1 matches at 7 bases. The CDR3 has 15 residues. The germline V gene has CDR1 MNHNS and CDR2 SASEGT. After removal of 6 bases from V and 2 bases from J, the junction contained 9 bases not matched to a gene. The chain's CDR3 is CASSEPTGPNYGYTF. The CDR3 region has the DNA TGTGCCAGCAGCGAACCGACAGGGCCCAACTATGGCTACACCTTC.

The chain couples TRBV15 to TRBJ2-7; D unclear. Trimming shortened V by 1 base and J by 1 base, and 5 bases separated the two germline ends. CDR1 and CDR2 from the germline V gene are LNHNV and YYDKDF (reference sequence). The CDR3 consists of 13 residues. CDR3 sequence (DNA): TGTGCCACCAGCAGAGCGGAGTCCTACGAGCAGTACTTC. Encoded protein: CATSRAESYEQYF.

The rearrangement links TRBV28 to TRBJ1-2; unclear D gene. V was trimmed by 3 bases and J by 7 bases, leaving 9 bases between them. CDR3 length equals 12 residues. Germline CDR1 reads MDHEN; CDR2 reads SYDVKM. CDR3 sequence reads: CASSFVEGGYTF. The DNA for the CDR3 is TGTGCCAGCAGTTTTGTGGAGGGTGGCTACACCTTC.

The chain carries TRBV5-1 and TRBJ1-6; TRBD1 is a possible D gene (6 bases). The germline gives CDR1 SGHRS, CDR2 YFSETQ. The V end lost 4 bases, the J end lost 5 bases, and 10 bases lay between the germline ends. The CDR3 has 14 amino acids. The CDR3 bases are TGCGCCAGCAGCAAACAGGGAAATAATTCACCCCTCCACTTT. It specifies CASSKQGNNSPLHF.

DNA for the CDR3: TGTGCCAGCAGCTTGGAACAAAGGAACACTGAAGCTTTCTTT. This gives the protein CASSLEQRNTEAFF. The J gene is TRBJ1-1, the V gene TRBV5-4; D call uncertain. V was pared by 0 bases and J by 1 base, with 7 bases between. The CDR3 covers 14 residues. Germline CDR1 and CDR2: SGHNT and YYREEE (reference sequence). Supplemented by reference TRBV5-4 and TRBJ1-1, the full variable domain reads ETGVTQSPTHLIKTRGQQVTLRCSSQSGHNTVSWYQQALGQGPQFIFQYYREEENGRGNFPPRFSGLQFPNYSSELNVNALELDDSALYLCASSLEQRNTEAFFGQGTRLTVV.

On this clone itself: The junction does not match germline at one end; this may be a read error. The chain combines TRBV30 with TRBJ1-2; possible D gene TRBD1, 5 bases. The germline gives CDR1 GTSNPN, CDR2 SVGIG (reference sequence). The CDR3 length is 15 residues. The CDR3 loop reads CAWTRGASPNCGYTF. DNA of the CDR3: TGTGCCTGGACCCGTGGGGCCAGCCCTAACTGTGGCTACACCTTC.

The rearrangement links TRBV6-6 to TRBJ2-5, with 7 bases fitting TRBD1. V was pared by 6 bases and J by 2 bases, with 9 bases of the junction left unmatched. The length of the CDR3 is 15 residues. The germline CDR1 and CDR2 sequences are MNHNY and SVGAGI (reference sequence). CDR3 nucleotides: TGTGCCAGCAGGTACGGGACAGCGGCGCAAGAGACCCAGTACTTC. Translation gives CASRYGTAAQETQYF.

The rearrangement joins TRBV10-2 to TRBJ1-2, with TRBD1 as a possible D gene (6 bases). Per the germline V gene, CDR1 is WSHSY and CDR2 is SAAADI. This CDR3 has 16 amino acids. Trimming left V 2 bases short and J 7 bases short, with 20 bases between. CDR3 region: CASSERSTGKGSGYTF. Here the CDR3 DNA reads TGCGCCAGCAGTGAGCGTTCTACAGGGAAGGGTAGTGGCTACACCTTC.

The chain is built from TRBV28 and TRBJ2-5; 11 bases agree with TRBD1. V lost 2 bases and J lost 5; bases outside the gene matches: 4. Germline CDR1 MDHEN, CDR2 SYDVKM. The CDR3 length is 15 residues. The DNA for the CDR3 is TGTGCCAGCAGTTTAATGGGACAGGGGGGGGAGACCCAGTACTTC. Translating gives CASSLMGQGGETQYF.

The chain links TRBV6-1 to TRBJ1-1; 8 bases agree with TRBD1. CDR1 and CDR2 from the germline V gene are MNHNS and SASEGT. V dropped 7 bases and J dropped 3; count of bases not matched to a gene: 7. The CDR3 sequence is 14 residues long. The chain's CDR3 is CASKFLTGDTEAFF. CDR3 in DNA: TGTGCCAGCAAATTCTTGACAGGGGACACTGAAGCTTTCTTT.

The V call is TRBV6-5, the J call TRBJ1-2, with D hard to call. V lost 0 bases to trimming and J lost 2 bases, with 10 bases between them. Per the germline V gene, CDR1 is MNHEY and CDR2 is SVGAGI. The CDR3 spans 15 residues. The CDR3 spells CASSYSKGGNYGYTF. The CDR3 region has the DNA TGTGCCAGCAGTTACTCGAAAGGAGGGAACTATGGCTACACCTTC.